This T cell receptor (beta chain) is from a study of T cell changes during pregnancy in multiple sclerosis. The CDR3 length is 14 residues. Germline CDR1 is ENHRY and CDR2 is SYGVKD. The V and J ends lost 6 bases and 9 bases, in that order; junction bases with no gene match: 10. Libraries were prepared by immunoSEQ multiplex PCR; TCRdb keeps only in-frame clonotypes and omits some of them. The sample includes about 69,000 clones, 92% of them seen just once. The source material was peripheral blood, sampled in the third trimester of pregnancy. The J gene is TRBJ2-1, the V gene TRBV10-3, with TRBD1 matching 8 bases. This clonotype was sampled from a female donor in good health, enrolled as a control in a pregnancy study. The CDR3 loop reads CAIRRTGPRGEQFF. DNA of the CDR3: TGTGCCATCAGGCGGACAGGGCCCCGGGGTGAGCAGTTCTTC.